A single sample gave rise to the 16 T cell receptor beta chains below, sequenced in a study of blood T cell repertoires in COVID-19 (dated by TCRdb to the early 2020s). The protocol used for the library was the immunoSEQ multiplex PCR assay. TCRdb took this table from immuneACCESS and kept in-frame rearrangements with V and J called. Such tables lack part of the clones; where checked against another copy, unresolved V genes explain under half of the gap, and the rest is unexplained. A total of under 300,000 clones appear in this sample, 81% of them only once. The ten largest clones capture 2.5% to 3% of the sample. Input material: peripheral blood. These receptors originate from an older woman with active or convalescent COVID-19.

The CDR3 bases are TGTGCCAGCAGAGACGACAGGGGGCGGTACGAGCAGTACTTC. The encoded protein is CASRDDRGRYEQYF. J is TRBJ2-7 and V is TRBV2; 10 bases are shared with TRBD1. The CDR3 is made up of 14 amino acids. Germline CDR1 SNHLY, CDR2 FYNNEI. The V gene end was trimmed by 6 bases and the J gene end by 4 bases; junction bases not matched to a gene: 6.

The chain couples TRBV30 to TRBJ1-2; perhaps TRBD1 as D (5 bases). The CDR3 is 14 amino acids. Germline CDR1 is GTSNPN and CDR2 is SVGIG (reference sequence). Trimming removed 4 bases at V and 5 bases at J, with 17 bases between. In DNA form, the CDR3 reads TGTGCCTGGACCCAAAATCTGGGGGGGTATGGCTACACCTTC. Translation: CAWTQNLGGYGYTF.

The rearrangement links TRBV11-2 to TRBJ1-3, with a possible D match to TRBD1 (5 bases). Germline-derived CDR1 and CDR2 are SGHAT and FQNNGV. This CDR3 region has 15 residues. Trimming took off 5 bases at V and 4 bases at J, with 15 bases between the two ends. CDR3 loop: CASSLGSGPGNTIYF. The CDR3 DNA is TGTGCCAGCAGCCTAGGTTCAGGGCCCGGAAACACCATATATTTT. The variable domain in full, completed from reference TRBV11-2 and TRBJ1-3, reads EAGVAQSPRYKIIEKRQSVAFWCNPISGHATLYWYQQILGQGPKLLIQFQNNGVVDDSQLPKDRFSAERLKGVDSTLKIQPAKLEDSAVYLCASSLGSGPGNTIYFGEGSWLTVV.

The chain joins TRBV23-1 to TRBJ1-2, with D perhaps matching TRBD1 (5 bases). TRBV23-1 is identified as an open reading frame with a role that is uncertain. CDR3 size: 16 residues. V lost 3 bases to trimming and J lost 5 bases, with 19 bases between them. DNA of the CDR3: TGCGCCAGCAGTCACCAAGGGTTCTACAGGCTTTATGGCTACACCTTC. It encodes CASSHQGFYRLYGYTF.

V and J are TRBV3-1 (or the pseudogene TRBV3-2) and TRBJ2-1, with 8 nucleotides matching TRBD2. The CDR3 is 13 amino acids. Losses at the gene ends were 4 bases for V and 9 bases for J; bases not matched to a gene: 5. Per germline, CDR1 LGHDT and CDR2 YNNKEL (reference sequence). CDR3 nucleotide sequence: TGTGCCAGCAGCCTAGCGGGGTCTTCTGAGCAGTTCTTC. Translating it yields CASSLAGSSEQFF.

In DNA form, the CDR3 reads TGTGCCAGCTCACCCCCTGACATAGCCGGGGGGACCCAGTACTTC. Its protein product is CASSPPDIAGGTQYF. The V and J genes are TRBV18 and TRBJ2-5; TRBD2 might be the D (6 bases). Germline CDR1 and CDR2: KGHSH and LQKENI. V was shortened by 3 bases and J by 7 bases, with 18 bases between the two germline ends. The CDR3 covers 15 residues.

The rearrangement uses TRBV6-6 and TRBJ1-2; TRBD1 matches at 9 bases. The CDR3 length is 14 residues. The germline gives CDR1 MNHNY, CDR2 SVGAGI (reference sequence). Unmatched junction bases numbered 8, after V lost 7 bases and J lost 5 bases. In nucleotides, the CDR3 is TGTGCCAGCACCCTGCGGACAGGGGTGTATGGCTACACCTTC. Protein product: CASTLRTGVYGYTF.

V is TRBV2 and J is TRBJ2-6, with D perhaps assigned TRBD1 or TRBD2 (7 bases each). Germline-derived CDR1 and CDR2 are SNHLY and FYNNEI. Trimming pared 7 bases from V and 0 bases from J, leaving 13 bases between. The CDR3 spans 16 residues. CDR3 residues: CASTDREGSGANVLTF. CDR3 coding DNA: TGTGCCAGCACTGACAGGGAGGGCTCTGGGGCCAACGTCCTGACTTTC.

This clone was counted only a few times. The chain combines TRBV3-1 (or the pseudogene TRBV3-2) with TRBJ1-1; D not resolved. The V end was cut by 3 bases, the J end by 6 bases, with 8 bases between. This CDR3 has 12 residues. CDR1 and CDR2 (germline): LGHDT, YNNKEL (reference sequence). This CDR3 reads CASSHGVSEAFF. As DNA, the CDR3 is TGTGCCAGCAGCCACGGGGTCTCTGAAGCTTTCTTT.

The J gene is TRBJ2-5, the V gene TRBV7-3; 8 positions agree with TRBD2. V lost 5 bases, J lost 5 bases, and 10 bases stayed unmatched. The CDR3 consists of 15 residues. The germline V gene encodes CDR1 SGHTA and CDR2 FQGTGA. CDR3 sequence reads: CASSAIGGGRETQYF. The CDR3, as DNA: TGTGCCAGCAGCGCAATTGGCGGGGGGCGGGAGACCCAGTACTTC.

This chain joins TRBV25-1 and TRBJ1-6; 9 nucleotides line up with TRBD1. The junction had 11 bases not matched to a gene; V was cut back by 4 bases and J by 10 bases. The CDR3 is 16 residues long. Germline CDR1 is MGHDK and CDR2 is SYGVNS. The CDR3 spells CASSGGQGTIWSPLHF. Here the CDR3 DNA reads TGTGCCAGCAGTGGGGGACAGGGTACAATTTGGTCACCCCTCCACTTT.

Only one count was recorded for this clone. V gene TRBV19 combines with J gene TRBJ1-2; 8 positions match TRBD1. This CDR3 comprises 16 residues. Germline trimming cut 6 bases from V and 0 bases from J; bases unmatched to any gene: 9. CDR1 is LNHDA and CDR2 is SQIVND in the germline V gene (reference sequence). The CDR3 reads CASSGPGTGPNYGYTF. In DNA form, the CDR3 reads TGTGCCAGTAGCGGCCCCGGGACAGGTCCTAACTATGGCTACACCTTC.

This clone has just one count. This chain links TRBV7-2 with TRBJ2-3; 8 nucleotides agree with TRBD2. Per the germline V gene, CDR1 is SGHTA and CDR2 is FQGNSA. With 5 bases clipped from V and 4 bases from J, the junction kept 8 bases outside the gene matches. The CDR3 is 15 amino acids. The CDR3 protein is CASSTLAGFPDTQYF. The CDR3 DNA reads as TGTGCCAGCAGCACCTTAGCGGGGTTTCCAGATACGCAGTATTTT.

V gene TRBV7-3 combines with J gene TRBJ2-7; unclear D gene. The V gene lost 2 bases and the J gene lost 2 bases, with 7 bases spanning the gap. Looked up from germline, CDR1 is SGHTA and CDR2 is FQGTGA. The CDR3 sequence is 13 residues long. The CDR3 DNA reads as TGTGCCAGCAGCTTAGGAGAGCCCTACGAGCAGTACTTC. It is translated as CASSLGEPYEQYF.

The V gene is TRBV5-4, the J gene TRBJ1-3; D unclear. Germline V gene sequence: CDR1 SGHNT, CDR2 YYREEE (reference sequence). Trimming left V 0 bases short and J 1 base short, with 8 bases between. The CDR3 contains 15 residues. CDR3 residues: CASSLDRRSGNTIYF. The CDR3 coding sequence is TGTGCCAGCAGCTTGGACAGAAGATCTGGAAACACCATATATTTT.

This sequence joins TRBV7-9 and TRBJ2-2, with D perhaps TRBD2 (6 bases). Germline V gene data show CDR1 as SEHNR and CDR2 as FQNEAQ (reference sequence). This CDR3 has 13 residues. With 3 bases removed from V and 4 bases from J, the gap between germline ends came to 6 bases. The CDR3 protein is CASSFGGTGELFF. The CDR3 coding sequence is TGTGCCAGCAGCTTCGGGGGCACCGGGGAGCTGTTTTTT.